Presented here are 3 T cell receptor beta chains from one specimen sequenced in a study of identical twins listed by TCRdb under 2016. The library was prepared using 5' RACE. Instrument on record: Illumina HiSeq 2000. Using fastp trimming at Q25 and MiXCR clonotype assembly, TCRdb reanalyzed the public sequencing data and kept in-frame beta chains. Rows matching on CDR3 protein sequence are summarized as one entry with the most common DNA and genes. The sample records under 900,000 distinct CDR3 sequences, 15% to 20% of which are singletons. The biggest ten clones account for 10% to 15% of the sample. The sample also formed part of further work on T cells expressing NK-cell markers.

The source material was PBMCs. Receptors were obtained from a woman under 30 in good health.

This clonotype was seen a few times. The V gene is TRBV9, the J gene TRBJ2-3, with TRBD1 identical over 9 bases. V dropped 3 bases and J dropped 5; count of bases not matched to a gene: 4. Germline CDR1 and CDR2: SGDLS and YYNGEE. The CDR3 totals 14 residues. Written as DNA, the CDR3 is TGTGCCAGCAGCGGGACAGGGGCTCAAGATACGCAGTATTTT. Translating gives CASSGTGAQDTQYF. Based on the CDR3 plus reference TRBV9 and TRBJ2-3, the full variable domain is DSGVTQTPKHLITATGQRVTLRCSPRSGDLSVYWYQQSLDQGLQFLIQYYNGEERAKGNILERFSAQQFPDLHSELNLSSLELGDSALYFCASSGTGAQDTQYFGPGTRLTVL.

V usage is TRBV9 and J usage is TRBJ1-2; TRBD1 agrees at 8 bases. CDR3 length: 13 amino acids. Germline trimming cut 6 bases from V and 9 bases from J; bases unmatched to any gene: 10. Germline lookup yields CDR1 SGDLS and CDR2 YYNGEE. Written as DNA, the CDR3 is TGTGCCAGCAACCGACAGGGGACCAGGCGCTACACCTTC. This sequence encodes CASNRQGTRRYTF.

This clonotype showed up just a few times. The chain is built from TRBV10-3 and TRBJ2-5; a possible D gene is TRBD2 (5 bases). The CDR3 spans 18 residues. CDR1 ENHRY and CDR2 SYGVKD come from the germline V gene. Between the trimmed V and J ends, which lost 2 bases and 7 bases, there was a span of 26 bases. In nucleotides, the CDR3 is TGTGCCATCAGTGAGGGGCTAGCTTTTGGCGTGTTGGATGGGACCCAGTACTTC. Translating it yields CAISEGLAFGVLDGTQYF.